The next 19 T cell receptor beta chains were all read from a single sample in a study of control samples from healthy donors and cancer patients. Sequencing used immunoSEQ multiplex PCR; TCRdb keeps in-frame clones, though not all of them. The sample includes more than 110,000 clones, around 90% of them seen just once. The sample was blood. The receptor source for this set is a man aged 30 to 39 in good health.

The table lists this clone with a count of one. The chain employs TRBV6-4 and TRBJ2-1; D possibly matches TRBD1 or TRBD2 (6 bases each). V lost 3 bases, J lost 1 base, and 10 bases lay in between. The CDR3 loop spans 15 amino acids. Germline lookup yields CDR1 MRHNA and CDR2 SNTAGT. The CDR3 loop is CASSELGGSYNEQFF. For the CDR3, the DNA is TGTGCCAGCAGTGAACTAGGGGGGTCCTACAATGAGCAGTTCTTC.

This rearrangement joins TRBV14 to TRBJ2-3; a possible D gene is TRBD1 (6 bases). Between the trimmed V and J ends, which lost 4 bases and 5 bases, there was a span of 19 bases. The CDR3 runs to 16 residues. From germline, CDR1 is SGHDN and CDR2 FVKESK. CDR3 bases: TGTGCCAGCAGCCTAACAGGGACCGGGTCACAAGATACGCAGTATTTT. Protein sequence: CASSLTGTGSQDTQYF.

The genes are TRBV15 and TRBJ1-5; D ambiguous. Germline CDR1 and CDR2: LNHNV and YYDKDF (reference sequence). Trimming left V 5 bases short and J 4 bases short, with 9 bases between. There are 13 residues in the CDR3. CDR3 in amino acids: CATSDYLNQPQHF. DNA for the CDR3: TGTGCCACCAGCGACTACCTTAATCAGCCCCAGCATTTT.

Ten or more counts support this clone. The chain links TRBV3-1 (or the pseudogene TRBV3-2) to TRBJ2-3; D may be TRBD1 (7 bases). Trimming pared 0 bases from V and 1 base from J, leaving 23 bases between. CDR3 length: 20 amino acids. The germline gives CDR1 LGHDT, CDR2 YNNKEL (reference sequence). CDR3 loop: CASSQDGGTEYRLGTDTQYF. In DNA form, the CDR3 reads TGTGCCAGCAGCCAAGATGGCGGGACAGAATATCGGTTGGGCACAGATACGCAGTATTTT.

The chain uses TRBV11-3 and TRBJ2-7, with 10 bases aligning to TRBD2. Germline values: CDR1 SGHNT, CDR2 YENEEA. This CDR3 is 14 amino acids long. Unmatched junction bases numbered 0, after V lost 1 base and J lost 3 bases. CDR3 sequence (DNA): TGTGCCAGCAGCTTAGCTAGCGGGAGCTACGAGCAGTACTTC. Its translation is CASSLASGSYEQYF.

CDR3 bases: TGCGCCAGCAGCTCAGCCATCCAAGAGACCCAGTACTTC. It encodes CASSSAIQETQYF. J is TRBJ2-5 and V is TRBV5-1, with D uncertain. Germline V gene lookup returns CDR1 SGHRS and CDR2 YFSETQ. Trimming removed 3 bases at V and 1 base at J, with 7 bases between. CDR3 length equals 13 residues.

As regards this clone: Other DNA variants within this sample encode the same CDR3. This rearrangement joins TRBV21-1 to TRBJ1-5. TRBV21-1 is a pseudogene locus. The CDR3 contains 22 residues. The CDR3 coding sequence is TGTGCCAGCAGCAAAGGGGGAGGGCTTCCGGGACACTTAGAAACGGGGAATCAGCCCCAGCATTTT. This gives the protein CASSKGGGLPGHLETGNQPQHF.

This chain joins TRBV4-2 and TRBJ2-3; TRBD2 matches 10 bases. Germline V lookup: CDR1 LGHNA, CDR2 YNFKEQ. The CDR3 runs to 17 residues. Unmatched junction bases numbered 4, after V lost 0 bases and J lost 1 base. CDR3 sequence: CASSQDRTSGGTDTQYF. The CDR3 DNA reads as TGTGCCAGCAGCCAAGACAGGACTAGCGGAGGCACAGATACGCAGTATTTT.

The table lists this clone with a count of one. The CDR3 sequence is CAWTYRGNGYTF. The DNA of the CDR3 is TGTGCCTGGACTTACAGGGGAAATGGCTACACCTTC. The chain carries TRBV30 and TRBJ1-2; 7 bases map to TRBD1. There are 12 residues in the CDR3. Germline V gene lookup returns CDR1 GTSNPN and CDR2 SVGIG (reference sequence). J gave up 6 bases and V 4 bases, and 5 bases lay outside the gene matches.

The chain carries TRBV27 and TRBJ2-2; D may be TRBD1 (5 bases). The V end was cut by 7 bases, the J end by 3 bases, with 9 bases between. The V gene's germline CDR1 is MNHEY and CDR2 SMNVEV (reference sequence). CDR3 size: 13 residues. CDR3 nucleotide sequence: TGTGCCAGCAACAGGCCTCACACCGGGGAGCTGTTTTTT. It translates to CASNRPHTGELFF.

This sequence joins TRBV27 and TRBJ2-7; 10 bases are shared with TRBD1. Germline V gives CDR1 MNHEY, CDR2 SMNVEV (reference sequence). The CDR3 runs to 14 residues. The junction had 4 bases not matched to a gene; V was cut back by 6 bases and J by 2 bases. The CDR3 sequence: CASRLGQGAYEQYF. The DNA of the CDR3 is TGTGCCAGCAGGCTCGGACAGGGGGCCTACGAGCAGTACTTC.

The genes are TRBV29-1 and TRBJ1-5; 9 bases line up with TRBD1. V trimming: 4 bases; J trimming: 4 bases; junction bases outside the gene matches: 5. Germline V gene sequence: CDR1 SQVTM, CDR2 ANQGSEA. The CDR3 sequence is 14 residues long. CDR3 residues: CSVVQGQGNQPQHF. The CDR3 DNA reads as TGCAGCGTTGTACAGGGACAGGGTAATCAGCCCCAGCATTTT.

Concerning this clone: An end of the junction differs from the germline gene, which may be a read error. The same CDR3 is also encoded by other DNA sequences in this sample. The chain links TRBV5-1 to TRBJ1-2; D remains ambiguous. Per the germline V gene, CDR1 is SGHRS and CDR2 is YFSETQ. The CDR3 consists of 13 residues. This CDR3 is CASSLVLNAGYTF. CDR3 bases: TGCGCCAGTAGCTTGGTTTTGAACGCTGGCTACACCTTC.

Ten or more counts support this clone. The chain combines TRBV7-9 with TRBJ1-6, with a possible D match to TRBD1 (5 bases). The V end lost 5 bases, the J end lost 5 bases, and 16 bases lay between the germline ends. This CDR3 has 16 amino acids. Germline assignment: CDR1 SEHNR and CDR2 FQNEAQ (reference sequence). The CDR3 sequence is CASSRQHFGDNSPLHF. Written as DNA, the CDR3 is TGTGCCAGCAGCCGACAGCATTTCGGAGATAATTCACCCCTCCACTTT.

The rearrangement uses TRBV7-6 and TRBJ1-2, with D unclear. Germline CDR1 reads SGHVS; CDR2 reads FNYEAQ. The CDR3 sequence is 14 residues long. Trimming stripped 1 base from V and 7 bases from J, with 13 bases between. CDR3 sequence (DNA): TGTGCCAGCAGCTTAGGGGCGGCAGGAGGTGGCTACACCTTC. Its translation is CASSLGAAGGGYTF.

This chain uses TRBV11-3 with TRBJ1-3; perhaps TRBD1 as D (5 bases). The CDR3 runs 17 residues. The V gene's germline CDR1 is SGHNT and CDR2 YENEEA. V lost 2 bases to trimming and J lost 2 bases, with 16 bases between them. CDR3 sequence reads: CASSLLFGRVPGNTIYF. The CDR3 DNA is TGTGCCAGCAGCTTACTGTTCGGCAGGGTCCCTGGAAACACCATATATTTT.

V and J are TRBV11-2 and TRBJ2-5, with D perhaps TRBD2 (5 bases). Trimming stripped 0 bases from V and 6 bases from J, with 11 bases between. The CDR3 is made up of 14 amino acids. From germline, CDR1 is SGHAT and CDR2 FQNNGV. CDR3 nucleotides: TGTGCCAGCAGCTTAGATCCCAGCGGAAAGACCCAGTACTTC. Translating it yields CASSLDPSGKTQYF.

The chain joins TRBV9 to TRBJ2-3; 7 bases agree with TRBD2. V gave up 1 base and J gave up 2 bases; unmatched junction bases: 10. Germline CDR1 SGDLS, CDR2 YYNGEE. The CDR3 runs to 17 residues. Here the CDR3 reads CASSVSEAGDTTDTQYF. Written as DNA, the CDR3 is TGTGCCAGCAGCGTAAGTGAGGCGGGAGACACCACAGATACGCAGTATTTT.

The sample holds a few counts of this clone. The chain recombines TRBV19 with TRBJ1-2; perhaps TRBD1 as D (5 bases). The CDR3 runs to 12 residues. The V end was cut by 7 bases, the J end by 4 bases, with 10 bases between. Germline V CDR1 and CDR2: LNHDA, SQIVND (reference sequence). CDR3 DNA: TGTGCCAGTAAGGAGGGGAGCTATGGCTACACCTTC. It translates to CASKEGSYGYTF. Looking up the rest from reference TRBV19 and TRBJ1-2 gives the full variable domain: DGGITQSPKYLFRKEGQNVTLSCEQNLNHDAMYWYRQDPGQGLRLIYYSQIVNDFQKGDIAEGYSVSREKKESFPLTVTSAQKNPTAFYLCASKEGSYGYTFGSGTRLTVV.